This TCR beta chain was identified in a study of T cells after yellow fever vaccination. This clonotype showed up just a few times. MiXCR, applied by TCRdb to the 5' RACE reads, yields one record per CDR3 protein. The data contain approximately 260,000 distinct CDR3 sequences, approximately 13% of them singletons. The material was CD4+ T cells sorted from PBMCs, obtained 45 days after the yellow fever booster vaccination. The sequence was obtained from a young man who received the YFV17D yellow fever vaccine.

The CDR3 DNA is TGCGCCAGCAGCCCTGGCCTAGCGTGTTGGCCCTTTTGTGAGCAGTTCTTC. Translated: CASSPGLACWPFCEQFF. The chain is built from TRBV5-1 and TRBJ2-1; tentative D call: TRBD2 (6 bases). The CDR3 is 17 amino acids. V lost 4 bases and J 9 bases, leaving 26 bases between the germline ends. CDR1 and CDR2 (germline): SGHRS, YFSETQ.